This T cell receptor beta chain derives from a study of response to subunit inactivated influenza vaccine. Only a few counts were recorded for this clonotype. Its antigen is unknown. The germline CDR1 and CDR2 sequences are SGHDT and YYEEEE. The junction had 4 bases not matched to a gene; V was cut back by 0 bases and J by 4 bases. The CDR3 spans 15 residues. General study results and limits: The authors put forward the suggestion that each seasonal influenza vaccination may bring in only a limited number of new T cells.

TCRdb called the RT-PCR reads again in MiXCR, with one record for every CDR3 protein. The table has under 950,000 distinct CDR3 sequences, approximately 21% seen once; the top ten hold more than 8.5%. The chain combines TRBV5-6 with TRBJ2-7; 10 nucleotides line up with TRBD2. Source: PBMCs from blood, taken 5 days after vaccination. This TCR was sampled from a man in his fifties or sixties who received an inactivated influenza vaccine. The CDR3 sequence is CASSLVAGGQYEQYF. The CDR3 DNA is TGTGCCAGCAGCTTGGTAGCGGGAGGACAATACGAGCAGTACTTC.